This T cell receptor (beta chain) originates from a study of blood T cell repertoires in COVID-19. This clone was detected once. The CDR3 spans 17 residues. Germline loops: CDR1 MNHEY, CDR2 SVGEGT. V dropped 6 bases and J dropped 6 bases, with 26 bases sitting between them. The repertoire was sequenced with immunoSEQ multiplex PCR; TCRdb's copy has only in-frame clones and lacks some. The sample comprises a few hundred thousand clones, approximately 84% of which are singletons, and under 7% rests with the top ten. Material: PBMCs or T cells enriched from blood (not recorded which). The sequence came from a woman aged 50 to 60 who had been exposed to COVID-19. The J gene is TRBJ1-2, the V gene TRBV6-2 or TRBV6-3, with D possibly TRBD1 on 6 matching bases. The CDR3 nucleotides are TGTGCCAGCAGCCGAACCGGACGGCTAGGGGGATCGGATGGCTACACCTTC. Protein: CASSRTGRLGGSDGYTF.